Below, 18 T cell receptor beta chains from the same sample are listed, as sequenced in a study of identical twins. TCRdb called the 5' RACE reads again in MiXCR, with one record for every CDR3 protein. Of around 370,000 distinct CDR3 sequences listed, approximately 10% are singletons. The sequenced sample consisted of naive T cells sorted from blood. The receptors here all came from a woman aged 50 to 60 in good health.

The J gene is TRBJ2-1, the V gene TRBV29-1; TRBD2 agrees at 11 bases. Germline lookup yields CDR1 SQVTM and CDR2 ANQGSEA. V lost 7 bases to trimming and J lost 10 bases; unmatched junction nucleotides: 12. The CDR3 totals 14 residues. The CDR3, as DNA: TGCAGCGCCAAGTCGGGACTAGCGGTTCGAGAGCAGTTCTTC. Its protein is CSAKSGLAVREQFF.

This clonotype was recorded at least ten times. CDR3 in amino acids: CASSVVGQGYNEQFF. CDR3 nucleotide sequence: TGTGCCAGCAGCGTAGTAGGACAGGGCTACAATGAGCAGTTCTTC. V gene TRBV9 combines with J gene TRBJ2-1; TRBD1 matches at 8 bases. V lost 0 bases, J lost 3 bases, and 2 bases stayed unmatched. The CDR3 sequence is 15 residues long. Per the germline V gene, CDR1 is SGDLS and CDR2 is YYNGEE.

V gene TRBV6-5 combines with J gene TRBJ2-7, with D perhaps matching TRBD2 (6 bases). This CDR3 is 13 amino acids long. CDR1 MNHEY and CDR2 SVGAGI come from the germline V gene. V lost 6 bases and J lost 7, with 16 bases in between. CDR3 bases: TGTGCCAGCAGATGGACGCGGGCGGGGGAGCAGTACTTC. Translated, it gives CASRWTRAGEQYF.

This clonotype was counted only a few times. V gene TRBV7-2 combines with J gene TRBJ2-1; D ambiguous. The germline V gene has CDR1 SGHTA and CDR2 FQGNSA. V was trimmed by 3 bases and J by 3 bases, leaving 12 bases between them. This CDR3 comprises 15 residues. CDR3 DNA sequence: TGTGCCAGCAGCTTGGCACCTTATATCTACAATGAGCAGTTCTTC. It yields the protein CASSLAPYIYNEQFF.

The rearrangement links TRBV7-6 to TRBJ1-1, with 9 bases lining up with TRBD1. There are 14 residues in the CDR3. Per the germline V gene, CDR1 is SGHVS and CDR2 is FNYEAQ. Trimming cost V 5 bases and J 5 bases; bases outside gene matches: 6. The CDR3 DNA follows: TGTGCCAGCAGCAACCGGGACAGGGTGACTGAAGCTTTCTTT. Translated, it gives CASSNRDRVTEAFF.

This clonotype occurred a few times. This sequence joins TRBV12-3 or TRBV12-4 and TRBJ2-1; 7 bases are a match to TRBD1. The CDR3 extends over 13 amino acids. V was clipped by 6 bases and J by 14 bases; unmatched bases: 13. This CDR3 reads CASSPGQPTGEFF. The DNA of the CDR3 is TGTGCCAGCAGCCCGGGACAGCCTACCGGGGAGTTCTTC.

This clonotype has just a few counts. The chain employs TRBV23-1 and TRBJ1-5; D is undetermined. TRBV23-1 is marked as an open reading frame, function uncertain. This CDR3 is built from 12 residues. V lost 3 bases, J lost 7 bases, and 7 bases lay in between. In DNA, the CDR3 is TGCGCCAGCAGTCATGTTCACCAGCCCCAGCATTTT. Its protein is CASSHVHQPQHF.

This clonotype was seen repeatedly, ten times or more. The chain is built from TRBV7-9 and TRBJ2-1; 11 positions match TRBD2. V dropped 5 bases and J dropped 4; count of bases not matched to a gene: 4. There are 15 residues in the CDR3. From germline, CDR1 is SEHNR and CDR2 FQNEAQ (reference sequence). The CDR3 region is CASSPSGRLYNEQFF. Here the CDR3 DNA reads TGTGCCAGCAGCCCTAGCGGGAGGTTATACAATGAGCAGTTCTTC. Together with reference TRBV7-9 and TRBJ2-1, the CDR3 gives the full variable domain: DTGVSQNPRHKITKRGQNVTFRCDPISEHNRLYWYRQTLGQGPEFLTYFQNEAQLEKSRLLSDRFSAERPKGSFSTLEIQRTEQGDSAMYLCASSPSGRLYNEQFFGPGTRLTVL.

At least ten counts were recorded for this clonotype. The chain has TRBV29-1 and TRBJ1-1; unclear D gene. V lost 0 bases to trimming and J lost 8 bases, with 7 bases between them. The CDR3 runs 11 residues. The germline gives CDR1 SQVTM, CDR2 ANQGSEA. The CDR3 nucleotides are TGCAGCGTTGAAGAAGAATTCGAAGCTTTCTTT. This gives the protein CSVEEEFEAFF.

This clonotype showed up many times. The chain carries TRBV20-1 and TRBJ2-5; TRBD2 matches at 16 bases. Germline CDR1 is DFQATT and CDR2 is SNEGSKA (reference sequence). This CDR3 spans 18 amino acids. After removal of 0 bases from V and 2 bases from J, the junction contained 6 bases not matched to a gene. The CDR3 DNA reads as TGCAGTGCTAGAGATCTGGGGACTAGCGGGAGGGCTCAAGAGACCCAGTACTTC. It is translated as CSARDLGTSGRAQETQYF.

This clonotype was seen at least ten times. J is TRBJ2-1 and V is TRBV29-1; 7 nucleotides match TRBD2. The V gene's germline CDR1 is SQVTM and CDR2 ANQGSEA. The CDR3 runs 13 residues. V dropped 4 bases and J dropped 0; count of bases not matched to a gene: 0. CDR3 sequence reads: CSVGGSSYNEQFF. The CDR3 DNA reads TGCAGCGTTGGCGGGAGCTCCTACAATGAGCAGTTCTTC.

This clonotype occurred a few times. The chain recombines TRBV4-1 with TRBJ2-3; D is uncertain. This CDR3 comprises 15 residues. V was cut by 0 bases and J by 1 base, with 8 bases left in between. Germline V gives CDR1 MGHRA, CDR2 YSYEKL. The CDR3 DNA is TGCGCCAGCAGCCAAGACCCCCGAGGCACAGATACGCAGTATTTT. It codes for CASSQDPRGTDTQYF.

V gene TRBV4-1 combines with J gene TRBJ2-1; D is unresolved. Germline lookup yields CDR1 MGHRA and CDR2 YSYEKL. The germline V and J ends were trimmed by 4 bases and 3 bases, with 16 bases remaining between them. The length of the CDR3 is 16 residues. The CDR3 region is CASSRDWGKRYNEQFF. The CDR3 nucleotides are TGCGCCAGCAGCCGAGACTGGGGAAAGCGCTACAATGAGCAGTTCTTC.

The chain links TRBV13 to TRBJ2-7; TRBD1 or TRBD2 may be the D gene (5 bases each). The length of the CDR3 is 14 residues. Germline lookup yields CDR1 PRHDT and CDR2 FYEKMQ (reference sequence). V lost 5 bases and J 2 bases, leaving 13 bases between the germline ends. The CDR3, as DNA: TGTGCCAGCAGCACACGGGACGGACCCTACGAGCAGTACTTC. As protein: CASSTRDGPYEQYF.

J is TRBJ2-1 and V is TRBV2; D not certain. This CDR3 contains 14 residues. Germline CDR1 SNHLY, CDR2 FYNNEI. Deletions cut 6 bases from V and 5 bases from J, with 14 bases between. CDR3 nucleotides: TGTGCCAGCAGCGAACCCGACGGAAACAATGAGCAGTTCTTC. Translation gives CASSEPDGNNEQFF.

This clonotype was observed many times. V is TRBV24-1 and J is TRBJ1-2; D uncertain. Germline CDR1 is KGHDR and CDR2 is SFDVKD. This CDR3 is built from 14 residues. Trimming cost V 1 base and J 2 bases, with 7 bases left between them. CDR3 in amino acids: CATSDFKGNYGYTF. The CDR3 bases are TGTGCCACCAGTGATTTTAAAGGGAACTATGGCTACACCTTC.

This clonotype was seen repeatedly, ten times or more. A read error may account for a junction end that differs from germline. The genes are TRBV5-1 and TRBJ2-3; the match to TRBD1 covers 9 bases. The CDR3 is made up of 16 amino acids. CDR1 is SGHRS, CDR2 YFSETQ, per germline. The CDR3: CASSLGNRGRADTQYF. DNA for the CDR3: TGCGCCAGCAGTTTGGGAAACAGGGGGCGCGCAGATACGCAGTATTTT.

The V call is TRBV5-1, the J call TRBJ2-1; 10 bases agree with TRBD2. CDR3 size: 18 residues. CDR1 is SGHRS, CDR2 YFSETQ, per germline. V shed 1 base, J shed 4 bases, and the junction held 11 bases outside the gene matches. The CDR3 spells CASSLSSGASGSYNEQFF. The CDR3 nucleotides read TGCGCCAGCAGCTTGTCTTCGGGGGCTAGCGGGAGTTACAATGAGCAGTTCTTC.